A selection of T cell receptor beta chains follows, all from one sample in a study of T cell repertoires in cytomegalovirus infection. MiXCR, applied by TCRdb to the reads, yields one record per CDR3 protein. Counted here are fewer than 300,000 distinct CDR3 sequences, roughly 25% occurring once; the ten biggest clones make up approximately 15%. The specimen sequenced was PBMCs. The receptors come from a human donor in good health (CMV status not recorded). Some clones in this sample may be carry-over from other donors' samples. Both conserved end residues are part of each CDR3. D genes are given only for firm matches. Clone sizes are given selectively: once, few, many, or a class where the clone is expanded.

TRBV11-2	-	TRBJ2-6	-	TGTGCCAGCAGCTTAGATCTTACCTCTGGGGCCAACGTCCTGACTTTC	CASSLDLTSGANVLTF
TRBV20-1	few	TRBJ2-7	-	TGCAGTGCTGTGGGCGGTGGTGGCAAGTACGAGCAGTACTTC	CSAVGGGGKYEQYF
TRBV2	-	TRBJ2-3	-	TGTGCCAGCTCGGGCAGTGGGGTGGATACGCAGTATTTT	CASSGSGVDTQYF
TRBV5-1	-	TRBJ2-5	TRBD2	TGCGCCAGCAGCTTGGCTCCAACCGGGACTAGCGGGAGAAAACAAGAGACCCAGTACTTC	CASSLAPTGTSGRKQETQYF
TRBV28	-	TRBJ2-5	-	TGTGCCAGCACTACCGGGCTCGAGACCCAGTACTTC	CASTTGLETQYF
TRBV7-8	many	TRBJ1-4	TRBD1	TGTGCCAGCAGCGTAGACAGGGGCCGAGAAACGGTTGAAAAACTGTTTTTT	CASSVDRGRETVEKLFF
TRBV28	few	TRBJ1-2	-	TGTGCCAGCACCCCCGCAATAAACGCAGGCTACACCTTC	CASTPAINAGYTF
TRBV28	few	TRBJ1-1	-	TGTGCCAGCACCTCGAACACTGAAGCTTTCTTT	CASTSNTEAFF
TRBV28	few	TRBJ2-7	TRBD1	TGTGCCAGCAGTTTATTACCCGGGACAGGGAGCTACGAGCAGTACTTC	CASSLLPGTGSYEQYF
TRBV28	few	TRBJ2-1	-	TGTGCCAGCAAACGGGCGGGTGAGCAGTTCTTC	CASKRAGEQFF
TRBV7-9	many	TRBJ1-1	-	TGTGCCAGCAGCTTAAGAGAATCAAACACTGAAGCTTTCTTT	CASSLRESNTEAFF
TRBV29-1	-	TRBJ2-5	-	TGCAGCGTCCGCGTGGCGGGAAATCAAGAGACCCAGTACTTC	CSVRVAGNQETQYF
TRBV7-2	-	TRBJ1-1	-	TGTGCCAGCAGCCGCCAGGCGAACACTGAAGCTTTCTTT	CASSRQANTEAFF
TRBV20-1	-	TRBJ2-7	TRBD2	TGCAGTGCTAGAGATCTGGTATTAGCGGGATGGGAGCAGTACTTC	CSARDLVLAGWEQYF
TRBV2	few	TRBJ1-4	-	TGTGCCAGCAGATGGACAGATGAAAAACTGTTTTTT	CASRWTDEKLFF
TRBV10-3	few	TRBJ1-3	-	TGTGCCATCAGTGAGTCGCTGGGGCCAAGCGGTGGAAACACCATATATTTT	CAISESLGPSGGNTIYF
TRBV20-1	few	TRBJ2-7	-	TGCAGTGCTAGAGTTAGCTCATCCTACGAGCAGTACTTC	CSARVSSSYEQYF
TRBV12-3/TRBV12-4	-	TRBJ1-2	-	TGTGCCAGCAGTTACGTCAGAGCCGCGGATTTC	CASSYVRAADF
TRBV7-8	many	TRBJ1-1	-	TGTGCCAGCAGCTTAGAAGCCAGGGGTGTGTACACTGAAGCTTTCTTT	CASSLEARGVYTEAFF
TRBV30	few	TRBJ2-1	-	TGTGCCTGGAGTGTAAGGGATGAGCAGTTCTTC	CAWSVRDEQFF
TRBV7-8	many	TRBJ2-5	-	TGTGCCAGCAGCCAGGGGTCCCTTCTGTACCAAGAGACCCAGTACTTC	CASSQGSLLYQETQYF
TRBV2	few	TRBJ2-7	-	TGTGCCAGCCTGGAGGGGATCTACGAGCAGTACTTC	CASLEGIYEQYF
TRBV7-2	few	TRBJ2-7	-	TGTGCCAGCAGCTCGGGGGCGGATCTCTTCCACGAGCAGTACTTC	CASSSGADLFHEQYF
TRBV5-1	few	TRBJ1-4	-	TGCGCCAGCAGCTTTGGACGGACTGCAACTAATGAAAAACTGTTTTTT	CASSFGRTATNEKLFF
TRBV19	-	TRBJ2-4	-	TGTGCCAGTAGTACCATCACTTTGCTGGCCAAAAACATTCAGTACTTC	CASSTITLLAKNIQYF
TRBV7-9	many	TRBJ2-5	TRBD2	TGTGCCAGCAGCTTCGCTAGCGGGAAAGAAGAGACCCAGTACTTC	CASSFASGKEETQYF
TRBV4-3	-	TRBJ2-5	TRBD2	TGCGCCAGCAGCCATTCGACTAGCGGACAAGAGACCCAGTACTTC	CASSHSTSGQETQYF
TRBV6-1	few	TRBJ2-7	-	TGTGCCAGCAGCGCCGGAGGGGGGCCCCTGACAGAGCAGTACTTC	CASSAGGGPLTEQYF
TRBV12-3/TRBV12-4	-	TRBJ2-2	-	TGTGCCAGCAGTCCCACAAGGGGGTACACCGGGGAGCTGTTTTTT	CASSPTRGYTGELFF
TRBV20-1	-	TRBJ2-1	-	TGCAGTGCTAGAGATTCTCGACTCTTCAGCTCCTACAATGAGCAGTTCTTC	CSARDSRLFSSYNEQFF
TRBV12-3/TRBV12-4	few	TRBJ1-1	-	TGTGCCAGCAGGCCCGAGGTGCTGAACACTGAAGCTTTCTTT	CASRPEVLNTEAFF
TRBV28	-	TRBJ1-4	-	TGTGCCAGCAGCTCCGGACAGGAAAAACTGTTTTTT	CASSSGQEKLFF
TRBV6-5	-	TRBJ1-1	-	TGTGCCAGCAGTCGGACATGGAACACTGAAGCTTTCTTT	CASSRTWNTEAFF
TRBV7-8	many	TRBJ1-1	-	TGTGCCAGCAGCTTAGTGCGGGAATCCAACTCTGAAGCTTTCTTT	CASSLVRESNSEAFF
TRBV28	-	TRBJ1-2	-	TGTGCCAGCAGCCCCGTTCCGGGTGCCTCTGGCTACACCTTC	CASSPVPGASGYTF
TRBV15	-	TRBJ1-5	-	TGTGCCACCAGCCGACACCTTAGCAATCAGCCCCAGCATTTT	CATSRHLSNQPQHF
TRBV12-3/TRBV12-4	-	TRBJ2-1	TRBD1	TGTGCCAGCAGCCGAAGCCCGGGACAGGGGATTGAGCAGTTCTTC	CASSRSPGQGIEQFF
TRBV5-6	-	TRBJ1-5	-	TGTGCCAGCAGCTTGGGACAGTTCGTGCAGCCCCAGCATTTT	CASSLGQFVQPQHF
TRBV28	few	TRBJ2-7	-	TGTGCCAGCAGTGGGTACTTAGCTTACGAGCAGTACTTC	CASSGYLAYEQYF
TRBV19	few	TRBJ1-5	-	TGTGCCAGTAATCGGCAGCTCTCAACTCAGCCCCAGCATTTT	CASNRQLSTQPQHF
TRBV20-1	-	TRBJ1-1	-	TGCAGTGCTCCCTTGGTCCGGACTGAAGCTTTCTTT	CSAPLVRTEAFF
TRBV28	-	TRBJ1-1	-	TGTGCCAGCAGTCTTAGGACAGACACTGAAGCTTTCTTT	CASSLRTDTEAFF
TRBV15	-	TRBJ2-7	TRBD1	TGTGCCACCAGCAGGACAGGGGGCACGGCCGAGCAGTACTTC	CATSRTGGTAEQYF
TRBV20-1	few	TRBJ1-1	TRBD1	TGCAGTGCTAGAGATCCCGGACAGGGGGTCATGAACACTGAAGCTTTCTTT	CSARDPGQGVMNTEAFF
TRBV15	-	TRBJ2-7	-	TGTGCCACCAGCAGAGATAGAGGGTACGAGCAGTACTTC	CATSRDRGYEQYF
TRBV13	few	TRBJ2-5	-	TGTGCCAGCAGCTCGGAAGGAAGCGGGTACCAAGAGACCCAGTACTTC	CASSSEGSGYQETQYF
TRBV7-2	many	TRBJ2-1	TRBD2	TGTGCCAGCAGCCGCCGCGGGAGCTACAATGAGCAGTTCTTC	CASSRRGSYNEQFF